The source of this T cell receptor (beta chain) is a study of blood T cell repertoires in COVID-19. V was clipped by 4 bases and J by 0 bases; unmatched bases: 1. Germline CDR1 KGHDR, CDR2 SFDVKD. The CDR3 spans 15 residues. Some clones are missing from TCRdb's copy, which holds only in-frame ones; the method was immunoSEQ multiplex PCR. This table has about 160,000 clones, approximately 80% appearing once. The sequencing input was PBMCs or T cells enriched from blood (not recorded which). The receptor's source is a woman aged 60-75 years who had recovered from COVID-19. The chain carries TRBV24-1 and TRBJ2-5; 10 bases are a match to TRBD2. The CDR3 spells CATSETSGNQETQYF. In nucleotides, the CDR3 is TGTGCCACCAGTGAAACTAGCGGGAACCAAGAGACCCAGTACTTC.